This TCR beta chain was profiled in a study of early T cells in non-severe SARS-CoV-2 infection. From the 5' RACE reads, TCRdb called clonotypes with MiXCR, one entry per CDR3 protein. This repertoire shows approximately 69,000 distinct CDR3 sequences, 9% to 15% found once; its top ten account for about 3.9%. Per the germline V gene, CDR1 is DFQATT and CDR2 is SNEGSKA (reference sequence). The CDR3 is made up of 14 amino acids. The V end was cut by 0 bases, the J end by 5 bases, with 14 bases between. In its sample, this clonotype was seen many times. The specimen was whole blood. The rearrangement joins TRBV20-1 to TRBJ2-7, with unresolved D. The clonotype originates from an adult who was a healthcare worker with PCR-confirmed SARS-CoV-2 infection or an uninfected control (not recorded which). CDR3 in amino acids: CSARDRMAGDEQYF. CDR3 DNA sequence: TGCAGTGCTAGAGATCGGATGGCAGGTGACGAGCAGTACTTC.